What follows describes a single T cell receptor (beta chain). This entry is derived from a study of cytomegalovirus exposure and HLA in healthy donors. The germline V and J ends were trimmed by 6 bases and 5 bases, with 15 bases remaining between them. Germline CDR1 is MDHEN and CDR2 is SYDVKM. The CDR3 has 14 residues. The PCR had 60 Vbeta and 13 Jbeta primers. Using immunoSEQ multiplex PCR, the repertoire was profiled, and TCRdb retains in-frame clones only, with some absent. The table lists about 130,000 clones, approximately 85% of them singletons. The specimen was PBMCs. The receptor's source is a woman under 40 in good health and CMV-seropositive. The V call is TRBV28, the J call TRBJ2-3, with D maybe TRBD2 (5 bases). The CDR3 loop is CASSLKIAGDTQYF. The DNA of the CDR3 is TGTGCCAGCAGCCTTAAGATCGCGGGAGATACGCAGTATTTT.